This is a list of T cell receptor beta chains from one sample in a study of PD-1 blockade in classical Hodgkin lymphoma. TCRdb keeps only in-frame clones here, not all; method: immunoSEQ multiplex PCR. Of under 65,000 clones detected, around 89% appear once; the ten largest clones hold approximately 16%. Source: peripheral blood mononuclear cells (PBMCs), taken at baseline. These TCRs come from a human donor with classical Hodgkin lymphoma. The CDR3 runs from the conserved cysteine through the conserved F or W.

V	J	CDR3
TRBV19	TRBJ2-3	CASSLTDTQYF
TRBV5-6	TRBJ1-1	CASSWGPGQEMYTEAFF
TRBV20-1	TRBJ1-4	CSATMFGKLFF
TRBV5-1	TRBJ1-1	CASTKGDRDTEAFF
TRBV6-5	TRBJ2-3	CASSSNLGHPQITQYF
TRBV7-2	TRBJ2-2	CASSRDRTVGELFF
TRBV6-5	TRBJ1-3	CASSYSSGLGNTIYF
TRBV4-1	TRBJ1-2	CASSQTTDSRFYGYTF
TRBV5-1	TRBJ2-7	CASSLEGQVVHEQYF
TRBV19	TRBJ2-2	CASSAHSGGTRPGELFF
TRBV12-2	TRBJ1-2	CASRLTGDRERTNYGYTF
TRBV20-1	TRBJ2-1	CSAEPYGEQFF
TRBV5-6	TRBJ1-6	CASSFFPTASPLHF
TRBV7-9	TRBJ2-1	CASSGQGGSGNEQFF
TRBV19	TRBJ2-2	CASSIGALHTGELFF
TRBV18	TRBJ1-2	CASSPANRRDGYTF
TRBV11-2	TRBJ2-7	CASSSSPTSGVHEQYF
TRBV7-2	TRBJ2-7	CASSSPKGSRDKYYEQYF
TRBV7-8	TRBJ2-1	CASSLTSGGANEQFF
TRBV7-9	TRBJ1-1	CASRGEWDSNTEAFF
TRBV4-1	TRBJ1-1	CASSHDRGGTEAFF
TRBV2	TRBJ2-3	CAGSGVAGATDTQYF
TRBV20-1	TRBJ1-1	CSASNSVEAFF
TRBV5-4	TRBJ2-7	CASSFHSAYEQYF
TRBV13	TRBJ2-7	CASSPRRGGEQYF
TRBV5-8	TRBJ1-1	CASSLKGQGFEAFF
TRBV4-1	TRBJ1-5	CASSQDIGGGADQPQHF
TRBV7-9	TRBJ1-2	CASSLGTGGARGYTF
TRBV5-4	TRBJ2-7	CASSLSGISYEQYF
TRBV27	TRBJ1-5	CASSSDSRGQPQHF
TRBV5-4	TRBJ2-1	CASTPRGPESEQFF
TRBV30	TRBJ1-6	CAWSPILESPLHF
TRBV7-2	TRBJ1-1	CASSLGPVTYRNTEAFF
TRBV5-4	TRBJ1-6	CASSLGAALYNSPLHF
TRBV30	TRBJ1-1	CAWRGLNTEAFF
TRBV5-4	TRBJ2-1	CASSPGTGSGANEQFF
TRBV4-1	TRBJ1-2	CASSQDRLGYGYTF
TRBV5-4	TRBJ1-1	CASSIEGRVSTEAFF
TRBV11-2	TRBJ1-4	CASSPLTGAGEKLFF
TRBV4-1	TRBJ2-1	CASSQESSGGSYNEQFF
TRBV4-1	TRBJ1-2	CASSPGTGGYTF
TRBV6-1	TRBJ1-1	CASSELDTEAFF
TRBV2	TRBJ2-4	CASSEAWGIAKNIQYF
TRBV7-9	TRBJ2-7	CASGPSGGAAYEQYF
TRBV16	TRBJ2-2	CASSQLPPGHLSMELFF
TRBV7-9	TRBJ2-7	CASSLVSGGTSSYEQYF
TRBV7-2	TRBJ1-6	CASSPFMDLGDSPLHF
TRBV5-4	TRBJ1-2	CASSLDSDYGYTF
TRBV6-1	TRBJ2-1	CASSASGSSYNEQFF
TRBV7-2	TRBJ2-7	CASSLDRGRDEQYF
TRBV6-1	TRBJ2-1	CASSERAGNNEQFF
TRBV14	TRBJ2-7	CASSQEYYSYEQYF
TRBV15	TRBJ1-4	CATSQRRATNEKLFF
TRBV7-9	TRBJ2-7	CASSLGDGSYEQYF
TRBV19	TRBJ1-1	CASSHWRGSYTEAFF
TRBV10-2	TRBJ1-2	CASSPWVGKYYGYTF
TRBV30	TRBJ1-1	CAQGKNTEAFF